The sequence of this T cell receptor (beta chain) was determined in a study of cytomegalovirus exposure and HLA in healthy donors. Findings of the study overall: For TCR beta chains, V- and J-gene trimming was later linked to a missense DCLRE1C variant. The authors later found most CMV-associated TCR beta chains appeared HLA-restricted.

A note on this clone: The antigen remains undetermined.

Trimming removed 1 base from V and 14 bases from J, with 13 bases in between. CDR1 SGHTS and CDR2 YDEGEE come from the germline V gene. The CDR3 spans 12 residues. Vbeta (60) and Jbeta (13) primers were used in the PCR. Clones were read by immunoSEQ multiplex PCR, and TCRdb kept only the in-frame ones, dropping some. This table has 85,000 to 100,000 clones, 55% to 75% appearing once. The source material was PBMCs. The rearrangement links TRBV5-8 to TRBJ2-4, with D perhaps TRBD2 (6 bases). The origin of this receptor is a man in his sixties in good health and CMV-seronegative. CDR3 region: CASSLPLGGKYF. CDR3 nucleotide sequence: TGTGCCAGCAGCTTGCCCTTGGGGGGAAAGTACTTC.